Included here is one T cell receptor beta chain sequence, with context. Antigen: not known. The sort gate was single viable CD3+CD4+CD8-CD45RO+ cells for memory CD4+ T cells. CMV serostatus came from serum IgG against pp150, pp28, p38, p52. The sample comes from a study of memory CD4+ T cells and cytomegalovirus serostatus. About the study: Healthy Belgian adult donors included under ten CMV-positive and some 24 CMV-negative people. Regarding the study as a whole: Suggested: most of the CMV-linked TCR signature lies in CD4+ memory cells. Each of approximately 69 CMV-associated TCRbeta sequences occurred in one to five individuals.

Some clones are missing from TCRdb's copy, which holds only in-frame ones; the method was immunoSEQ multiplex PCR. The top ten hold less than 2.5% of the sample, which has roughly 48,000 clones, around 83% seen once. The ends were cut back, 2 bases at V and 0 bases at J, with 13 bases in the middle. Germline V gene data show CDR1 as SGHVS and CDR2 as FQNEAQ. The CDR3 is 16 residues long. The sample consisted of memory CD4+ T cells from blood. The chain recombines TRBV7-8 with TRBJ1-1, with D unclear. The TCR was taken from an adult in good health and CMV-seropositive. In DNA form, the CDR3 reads TGTGCCAGCAGCTTATCCCACAGTATCATGAACACTGAAGCTTTCTTT. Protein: CASSLSHSIMNTEAFF.